The source of this T cell receptor beta chain is a study of T cells in Graves' hyperthyroidism and ophthalmopathy. The CDR3 sequence is 14 residues long. Looked up from germline, CDR1 is SNHLY and CDR2 is FYNNEI. Trimming cost V 6 bases and J 13 bases; bases outside gene matches: 10. This clonotype has at least ten counts. Antigen: not known. Study-level findings and limits: Among clonotypes expanded in thyroid above 0.001, most were also found in blood.

Amplified TCR beta CDR3 regions derived from RNA transcripts. First-round RT-PCR of the TCR CDR3 relied on the HTBI primer set. MiXCR, applied by TCRdb to the multiplex PCR reads, yields one record per CDR3 protein. This repertoire shows roughly 570,000 distinct CDR3 sequences, 46% found once; its top ten account for roughly 19%. This TCR came from an adult woman with Graves' disease, either hyperthyroidism or ophthalmopathy (not recorded which). The chain carries TRBV2 and TRBJ2-6; 9 bases map to TRBD2. The material sequenced was peripheral blood or thyroid tissue (not recorded which). As DNA, the CDR3 is TGTGCCAGCAGAGATAGCGGGAGACCCCGGGTCCTGACTTTC. Encoded protein: CASRDSGRPRVLTF.